This T cell receptor beta chain stems from a study of T cells after yellow fever vaccination. The table lists this clonotype with many counts. Looked up from germline, CDR1 is SGHRS and CDR2 is YFSETQ. The CDR3 runs 15 residues. V shed 2 bases, J shed 4 bases, and the junction held 8 bases outside the gene matches. MiXCR was run by TCRdb on the 5' RACE reads, yielding one entry per CDR3 protein. There are about 50,000 distinct CDR3 sequences in the sample; about 6.6% occur only once, and around 44% lies in the top ten. Sequencing was performed on CD8+ T cells sorted from PBMCs, taken on the day of the first yellow fever vaccination. This chain links TRBV5-1 with TRBJ1-1; 7 bases line up with TRBD1. The sequence came from a man aged 18 to 35 who received the YFV17D yellow fever vaccine. Here the CDR3 reads CASSFRPGGLTEAFF. CDR3 bases: TGCGCCAGCAGCTTTCGGCCAGGGGGGCTCACTGAAGCTTTCTTT.